This T cell receptor (beta chain) is from a study of blood T cell repertoires in COVID-19. Patients at the Seattle site were enrolled during active infection and followed longitudinally. CDR3 length: 12 residues. After removal of 4 bases from V and 8 bases from J, the junction contained 4 bases not matched to a gene. Germline loops: CDR1 SGHRS, CDR2 YFSETQ. Libraries were prepared by immunoSEQ multiplex PCR; TCRdb keeps only in-frame clonotypes and omits some of them. The data show about 160,000 clones, with about 87% seen just once and 10% held by the top ten. Sequencing was done on a sample of peripheral blood. The gene calls are TRBV5-1 and TRBJ1-1, with 8 bases that match TRBD1. The source is a woman aged 65 to 85 with COVID-19, enrolled during active disease. CDR3 residues: CASSTGQVEAFF. CDR3 nucleotide sequence: TGCGCCAGCAGCACGGGACAGGTGGAAGCTTTCTTT.